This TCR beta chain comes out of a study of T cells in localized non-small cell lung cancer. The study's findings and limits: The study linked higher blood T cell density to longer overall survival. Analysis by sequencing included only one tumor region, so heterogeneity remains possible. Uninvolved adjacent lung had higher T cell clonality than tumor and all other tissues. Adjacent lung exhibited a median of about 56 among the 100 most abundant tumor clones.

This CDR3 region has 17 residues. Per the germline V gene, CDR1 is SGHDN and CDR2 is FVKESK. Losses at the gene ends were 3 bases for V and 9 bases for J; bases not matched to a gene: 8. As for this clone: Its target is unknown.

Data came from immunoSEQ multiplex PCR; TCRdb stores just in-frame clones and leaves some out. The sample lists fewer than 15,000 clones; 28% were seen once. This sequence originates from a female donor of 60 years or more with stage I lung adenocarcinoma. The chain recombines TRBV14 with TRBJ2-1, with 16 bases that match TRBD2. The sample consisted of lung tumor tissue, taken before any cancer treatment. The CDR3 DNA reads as TGTGCCAGCAGCCAGCTTGGGACTAGCGGGAGGGCCCGTGAGCAGTTCTTC. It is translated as CASSQLGTSGRAREQFF.